This T cell receptor (beta chain) derives from a study of a mutant IDH1 vaccine in newly diagnosed glioma. As for the study in general: Vaccines began 4-6 weeks after radiotherapy alone, or with temozolomide cycles. Patients arrived already treated with radiotherapy, temozolomide, or both, most having had both.

Points on this clone: The antigen is not known.

Repertoires were generated with immunoSEQ multiplex PCR, while TCRdb's copy carries only in-frame clones and drops some. The repertoire has 60,000 to 75,000 clones, under 90% of them found once; the top ten carry about 3.7%. Germline CDR1 reads SGHTA; CDR2 reads FQGNSA. Trimming left V 5 bases short and J 4 bases short, with 20 bases between. This CDR3 has 16 residues. The time point was: week 11, during vaccination. With topical imiquimod, each dose of the vaccine consisted of 300 ug of mutant IDH1 20-mer peptide. The sample was PBMCs, taken from a glioma patient whose treatment included an IDH1 peptide vaccine. The sequence was collected from a man under 40 with glioma. The chain employs TRBV7-2 and TRBJ1-2; TRBD1 is a possible D gene (6 bases). The CDR3 DNA reads TGTGCCAGCAGCCACCTCGGACAGCAAGTGATCTATGGCTACACCTTC. This translates into CASSHLGQQVIYGYTF.